The T cell receptor beta chain described here comes from a study of pediatric ulcerative colitis. Overall study findings and caveats: Two rectal clonotypes were found only in ulcerative colitis patients, all of them.

Trimming took 3 bases from V and 4 from J; bases not matched to a gene: 5. CDR1 and CDR2 (germline): KGHSH, LQKENI. This CDR3 has 16 residues. Notes on this clone: Its antigen remains unknown.

The assay was immunoSEQ multiplex PCR, and TCRdb's table has in-frame clones only and misses some. The sample shows under 70,000 clones, about 90% of them seen only once. Control subjects, colonoscoped for suspected IBD, had macroscopically and histologically normal endoscopy. This TCR was sampled from a boy under 18 who was a control in a study of pediatric ulcerative colitis. This sequence joins TRBV18 and TRBJ2-5; 13 bases are a match to TRBD2. The sample comprised blood. In DNA form, the CDR3 reads TGTGCCAGCTCACCCGGGACTAGCGGGACAGGAGAGACCCAGTACTTC. Translation gives CASSPGTSGTGETQYF.